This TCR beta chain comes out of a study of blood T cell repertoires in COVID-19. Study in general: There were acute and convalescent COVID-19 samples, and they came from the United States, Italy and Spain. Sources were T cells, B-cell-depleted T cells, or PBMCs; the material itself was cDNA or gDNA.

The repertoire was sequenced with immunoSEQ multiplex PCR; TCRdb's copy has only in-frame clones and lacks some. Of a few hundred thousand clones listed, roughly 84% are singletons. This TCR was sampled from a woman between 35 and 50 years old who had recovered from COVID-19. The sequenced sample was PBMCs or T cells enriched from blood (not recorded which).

The CDR3 sequence is CASSLFRVSNQPQHF. CDR3 sequence (DNA): TGTGCCAGCAGTTTATTTCGGGTTAGCAATCAGCCCCAGCATTTT. The chain links TRBV28 to TRBJ1-5, with unresolved D. CDR3 length: 15 amino acids. The V end lost 1 base, the J end lost 0 bases, and 7 bases lay between the germline ends. The germline gives CDR1 MDHEN, CDR2 SYDVKM.